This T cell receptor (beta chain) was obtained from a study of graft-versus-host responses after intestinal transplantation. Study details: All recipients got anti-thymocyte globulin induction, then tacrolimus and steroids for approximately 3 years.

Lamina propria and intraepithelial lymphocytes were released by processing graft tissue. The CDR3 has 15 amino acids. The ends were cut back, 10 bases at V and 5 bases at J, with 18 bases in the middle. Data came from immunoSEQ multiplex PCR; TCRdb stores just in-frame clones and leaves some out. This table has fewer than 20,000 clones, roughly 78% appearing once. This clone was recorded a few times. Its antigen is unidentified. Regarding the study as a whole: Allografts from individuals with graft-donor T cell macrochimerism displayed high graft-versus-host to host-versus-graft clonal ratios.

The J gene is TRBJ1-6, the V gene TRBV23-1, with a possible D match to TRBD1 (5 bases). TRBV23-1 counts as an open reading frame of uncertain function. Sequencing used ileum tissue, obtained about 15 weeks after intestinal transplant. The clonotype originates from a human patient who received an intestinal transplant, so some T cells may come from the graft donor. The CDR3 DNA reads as TGCGCCATGGCCAGGGCAGATCGAGATAATTCACCCCTCCACTTT. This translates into CAMARADRDNSPLHF.